The 9 T cell receptor beta chains presented below share a single source sample, sequenced in a study of shared clonotypes between healthy human individuals. Naive CD8 cells lacked CD45RO, underwent positive selection for CCR7 and left out terminally differentiated effector memory CD45RA+ cells. TCRdb's table, derived via immunoSEQ multiplex PCR, lists solely in-frame clones and lacks some. The repertoire holds about 680,000 clones, around 92% seen once, with about 24% in the top ten. Sequencing was carried out using naive CD8+ T cells sorted from blood. The receptors originated from a man younger than 45 in good health.

This chain uses TRBV19 with TRBJ2-2, with D tentatively TRBD1 or TRBD2 (5 bases each). V lost 4 bases and J lost 6, with 12 bases in between. CDR3 size: 14 residues. Germline V gives CDR1 LNHDA, CDR2 SQIVND (reference sequence). CDR3 amino acids: CASSTWDLSGELFF. The DNA for the CDR3 is TGTGCCAGTAGTACCTGGGACCTCTCCGGGGAGCTGTTTTTT.

J is TRBJ2-3 and V is TRBV5-1; unclear D gene. Germline V gene sequence: CDR1 SGHRS, CDR2 YFSETQ. The CDR3 sequence is 16 residues long. V lost 1 base, J lost 0 bases, and 12 bases lay in between. CDR3 amino acids: CASSLWLNPSTDTQYF. CDR3 coding DNA: TGCGCCAGCAGCTTGTGGCTGAATCCTAGCACAGATACGCAGTATTTT.

This chain connects TRBV7-9 to TRBJ1-5; D possibly corresponds to TRBD1 (6 bases). With 1 base removed from V and 5 bases from J, the gap between germline ends came to 12 bases. The CDR3 is 15 residues long. CDR1 SEHNR and CDR2 FQNEAQ come from the germline V gene (reference sequence). Here the CDR3 DNA reads TGTGCCAGCAGCTTAGGCCTCACAGGGCATCAGCCCCAGCATTTT. Its translation: CASSLGLTGHQPQHF. Based on the CDR3 plus reference TRBV7-9 and TRBJ1-5, the full variable domain is DTGVSQNPRHKITKRGQNVTFRCDPISEHNRLYWYRQTLGQGPEFLTYFQNEAQLEKSRLLSDRFSAERPKGSFSTLEIQRTEQGDSAMYLCASSLGLTGHQPQHFGDGTRLSIL.

The rearrangement joins TRBV5-6 to TRBJ1-5, with D possibly being TRBD1 (6 bases). With 4 bases removed from V and 0 bases from J, the gap between germline ends came to 14 bases. Germline lookup yields CDR1 SGHDT and CDR2 YYEEEE. The CDR3 has 16 residues. CDR3 bases: TGTGCCAGCAGCCTTAGGACCAGGGGTAGCAATCAGCCCCAGCATTTT. It is translated as CASSLRTRGSNQPQHF.

The rearrangement joins TRBV11-2 to TRBJ1-1; D is uncertain. CDR1 SGHAT and CDR2 FQNNGV come from the germline V gene. The CDR3 consists of 12 residues. V was clipped by 3 bases and J by 2 bases, with 4 bases between them. The CDR3 spells CASSFANTEAFF. The CDR3 DNA reads as TGTGCCAGCAGCTTCGCCAACACTGAAGCTTTCTTT. Together with reference TRBV11-2 and TRBJ1-1, the CDR3 gives the full variable domain: EAGVAQSPRYKIIEKRQSVAFWCNPISGHATLYWYQQILGQGPKLLIQFQNNGVVDDSQLPKDRFSAERLKGVDSTLKIQPAKLEDSAVYLCASSFANTEAFFGQGTRLTVV.

The chain employs TRBV28 and TRBJ2-3; tentatively, D is TRBD2 (6 bases). Germline assignment: CDR1 MDHEN and CDR2 SYDVKM. With 5 bases removed from V and 6 bases from J, the gap between germline ends came to 18 bases. CDR3 length: 15 amino acids. The CDR3 protein is CASSSAVIRGDTQYF. In DNA, the CDR3 is TGTGCCAGCAGTAGTGCGGTAATCCGGGGGGATACGCAGTATTTT. The whole variable domain, remainder taken from reference TRBV28 and TRBJ2-3, is DVKVTQSSRYLVKRTGEKVFLECVQDMDHENMFWYRQDPGLGLRLIYFSYDVKMKEKGDIPEGYSVSREKKERFSLILESASTNQTSMYLCASSSAVIRGDTQYFGPGTRLTVL.

This clone appeared a single time. Its ends do not fully match the called genes, so a read error is possible. The rearrangement uses TRBV20-1 and TRBJ2-3; 10 bases agree with TRBD2. This CDR3 has 9 amino acids. The germline V gene has CDR1 DFQATT and CDR2 SNEGSKA (reference sequence). Here the CDR3 reads CTTSGEVLF. CDR3 bases: TGCACAACTAGCGGGGAAGTCCTCTTT.

V is TRBV7-8 and J is TRBJ2-5, with a weak D call TRBD1 (6 bases). This CDR3 is 16 amino acids long. Germline CDR1 and CDR2: SGHVS and FQNEAQ. V was shortened by 0 bases and J by 1 base, with 12 bases between the two germline ends. CDR3: CASSLALGAFQETQYF. CDR3 bases: TGTGCCAGCAGCTTAGCGTTGGGGGCTTTCCAAGAGACCCAGTACTTC.

CDR3: CASKGGGAYNEQFF. Here the CDR3 DNA reads TGTGCCAGCAAGGGCGGGGGAGCCTACAATGAGCAGTTCTTC. This chain connects TRBV7-9 to TRBJ2-1; TRBD2 agrees at 7 bases. The CDR3 length is 14 residues. Germline CDR1 reads SEHNR; CDR2 reads FQNEAQ (reference sequence). V lost 7 bases to trimming and J lost 2 bases; unmatched junction nucleotides: 5.